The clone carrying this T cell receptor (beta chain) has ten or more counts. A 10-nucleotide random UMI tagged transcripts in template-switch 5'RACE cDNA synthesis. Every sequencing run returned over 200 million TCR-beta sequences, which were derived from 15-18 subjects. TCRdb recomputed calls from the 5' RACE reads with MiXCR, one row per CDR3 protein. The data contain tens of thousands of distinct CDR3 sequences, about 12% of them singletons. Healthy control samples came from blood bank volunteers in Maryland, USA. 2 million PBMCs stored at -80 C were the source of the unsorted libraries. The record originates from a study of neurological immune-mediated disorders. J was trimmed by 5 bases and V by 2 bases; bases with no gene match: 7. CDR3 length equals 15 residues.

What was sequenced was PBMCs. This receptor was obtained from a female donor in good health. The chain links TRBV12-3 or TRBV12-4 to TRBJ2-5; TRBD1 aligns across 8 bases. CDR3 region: CASSLLSGGTETQYF. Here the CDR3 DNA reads TGTGCCAGCAGTTTACTTTCAGGGGGCACGGAGACCCAGTACTTC.